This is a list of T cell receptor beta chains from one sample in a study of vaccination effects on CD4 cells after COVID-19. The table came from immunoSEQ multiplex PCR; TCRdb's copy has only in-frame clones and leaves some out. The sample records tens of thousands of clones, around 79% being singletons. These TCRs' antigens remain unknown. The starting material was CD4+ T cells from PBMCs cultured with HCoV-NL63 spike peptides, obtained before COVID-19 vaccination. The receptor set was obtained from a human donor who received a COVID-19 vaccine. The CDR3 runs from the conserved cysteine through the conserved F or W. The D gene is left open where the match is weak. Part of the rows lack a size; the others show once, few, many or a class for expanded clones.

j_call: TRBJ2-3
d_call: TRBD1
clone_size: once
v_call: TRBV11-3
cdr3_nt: TGTGCCAGCAGCATGGGACAGGTTATCGATACGCAGTATTTT
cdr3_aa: CASSMGQVIDTQYF

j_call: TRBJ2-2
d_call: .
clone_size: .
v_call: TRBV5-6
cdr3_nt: TGTGCCAGTCACAGCTGGCCAGGTTCCACCGGGGAGCTGTTTTTT
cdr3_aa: CASHSWPGSTGELFF

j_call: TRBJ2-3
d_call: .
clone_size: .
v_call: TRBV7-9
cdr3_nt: TGTGCCAGCAGCTTAAGAGGAAGCGGCAGGGTGGGAGATACGCAGTATTTT
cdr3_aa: CASSLRGSGRVGDTQYF

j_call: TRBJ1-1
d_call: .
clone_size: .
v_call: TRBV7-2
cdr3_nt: TGTGCCAGCAGCTTAGGAGGAGGCCCGCGGGCTTTCTTT
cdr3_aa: CASSLGGGPRAFF

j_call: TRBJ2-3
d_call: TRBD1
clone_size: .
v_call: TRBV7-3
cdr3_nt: TGTGCCAGCAGCTCGGGACAGGGCAGGACAGATACGCAGTATTTT
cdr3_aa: CASSSGQGRTDTQYF

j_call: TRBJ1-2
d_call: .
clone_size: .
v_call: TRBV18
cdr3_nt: TGTGCCAGCTCCGGTACCCTGGGAGACTATGGCTACACCTTC
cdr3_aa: CASSGTLGDYGYTF

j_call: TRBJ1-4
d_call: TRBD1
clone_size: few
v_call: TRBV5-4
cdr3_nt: TGTGCCAGCAGCCGGGCGACAGGGAATGAAAAACTGTTTTTT
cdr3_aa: CASSRATGNEKLFF

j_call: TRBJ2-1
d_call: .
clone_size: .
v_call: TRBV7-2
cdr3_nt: TGTGCCAGCAGCCCCGGTGTGGGTCGTCACAATGAGCAGTTCTTC
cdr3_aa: CASSPGVGRHNEQFF

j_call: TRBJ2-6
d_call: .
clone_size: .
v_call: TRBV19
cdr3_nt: TGTGCCTCTGGGGCCAACGTCCTGACTTTC
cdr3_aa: CASGANVLTF

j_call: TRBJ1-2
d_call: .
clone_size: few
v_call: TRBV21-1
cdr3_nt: TGTGCCAGCAGCACCCCCGCTAACTATGGCTACACCTTC
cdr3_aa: CASSTPANYGYTF

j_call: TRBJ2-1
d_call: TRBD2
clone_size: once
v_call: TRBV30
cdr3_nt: TGTGCCTGGAGTGTACGCGGGGGGGGGTACAATGAGCAGTTCTTC
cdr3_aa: CAWSVRGGGYNEQFF

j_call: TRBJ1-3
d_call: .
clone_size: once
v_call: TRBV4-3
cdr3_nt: TGCGCCAGCAGCCAAGGCGCAGGGGCTGGAAACACCATATATTTT
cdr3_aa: CASSQGAGAGNTIYF

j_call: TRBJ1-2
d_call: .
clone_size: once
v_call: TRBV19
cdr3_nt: TGTGCCAGTAGTACGAACCGACAGGCCGCATATGGCTACACCTTC
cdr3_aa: CASSTNRQAAYGYTF

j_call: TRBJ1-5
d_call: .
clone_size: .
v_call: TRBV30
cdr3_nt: TGTGCCTGGAGCAGCGGTCTCAATCAGCCCCAGCATTTT
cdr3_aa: CAWSSGLNQPQHF

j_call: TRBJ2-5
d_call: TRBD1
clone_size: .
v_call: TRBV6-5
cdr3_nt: TGTGCCAGCAGCCGGGACAGGGGACAAGAGACCCAGTACTTC
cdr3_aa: CASSRDRGQETQYF

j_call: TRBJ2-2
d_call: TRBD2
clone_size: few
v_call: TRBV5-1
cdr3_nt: TGCGCCAGCACCCGGGTAGCGGGGACGAACACCGGGGAGCTGTTTTTT
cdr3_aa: CASTRVAGTNTGELFF

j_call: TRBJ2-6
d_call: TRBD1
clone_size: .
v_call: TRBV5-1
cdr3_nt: TGCGCCAGCAGCGAATTACCAGGGGGATCTGGGGCCAACGTCCTGACTTTC
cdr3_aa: CASSELPGGSGANVLTF

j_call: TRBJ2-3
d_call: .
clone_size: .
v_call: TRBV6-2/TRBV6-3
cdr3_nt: TGTGCCAGCAGTTACGATGGGGGGGCGCGGGATACGCAGTATTTT
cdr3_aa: CASSYDGGARDTQYF

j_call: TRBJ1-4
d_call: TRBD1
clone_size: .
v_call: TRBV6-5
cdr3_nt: TGTGCCAGCAGTTATGCCCCGACAGGGTGGGAAAAACTGTTTTTT
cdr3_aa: CASSYAPTGWEKLFF

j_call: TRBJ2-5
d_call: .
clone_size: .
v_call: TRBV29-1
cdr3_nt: TGCAGCGTCAACGCGGGGCGGCGGGAGACCCAGTACTTC
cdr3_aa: CSVNAGRRETQYF

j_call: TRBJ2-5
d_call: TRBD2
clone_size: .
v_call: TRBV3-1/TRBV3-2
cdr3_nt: TGTGCCAGCAGCCCCGGACTAGCGGGATTACGAGAGACCCAGTACTTC
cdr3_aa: CASSPGLAGLRETQYF

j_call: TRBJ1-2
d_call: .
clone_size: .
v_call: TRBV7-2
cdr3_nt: TGTGCCAGCAGCTTACGTGGGGACCTCTATGGCTACACCTTC
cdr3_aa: CASSLRGDLYGYTF

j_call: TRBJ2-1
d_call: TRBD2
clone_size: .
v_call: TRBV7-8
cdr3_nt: TGTGCCAGCAGCTCCCGAATAGCGGGGGTTTACAATGAGCAGTTCTTC
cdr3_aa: CASSSRIAGVYNEQFF

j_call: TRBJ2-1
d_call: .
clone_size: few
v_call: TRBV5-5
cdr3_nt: TGTGCCAGCAGCTCCCTAATCAGGTCGAACAATGAGCAGTTCTTC
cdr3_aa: CASSSLIRSNNEQFF

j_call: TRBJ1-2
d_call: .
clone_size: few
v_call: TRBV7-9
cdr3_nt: TGTGCCAGCACGAACTTGGGACAACACGCTAACTATGGCTACACCTTC
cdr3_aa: CASTNLGQHANYGYTF

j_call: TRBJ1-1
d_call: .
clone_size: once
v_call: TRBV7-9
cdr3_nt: TGTGCCAGCAACGTACAGGGAGTGAACACTGAAGCTTTCTTT
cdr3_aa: CASNVQGVNTEAFF

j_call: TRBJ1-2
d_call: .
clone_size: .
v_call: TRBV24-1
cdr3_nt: TGTGCCACCAGTGATGCACCGGATTATGGCTACACCTTC
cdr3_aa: CATSDAPDYGYTF

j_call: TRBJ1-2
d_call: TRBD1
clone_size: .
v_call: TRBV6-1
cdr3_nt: TGTGCCAGCAGTGAGAGGACAGGGGGCCACTATGGCTACACCTTC
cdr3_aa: CASSERTGGHYGYTF

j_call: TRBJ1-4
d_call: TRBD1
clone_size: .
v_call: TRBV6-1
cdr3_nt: TGTGCCAGCAGTGTGAGGGGGACAGGGGCTTCGGCTGAAAAACTGTTTTTT
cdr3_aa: CASSVRGTGASAEKLFF

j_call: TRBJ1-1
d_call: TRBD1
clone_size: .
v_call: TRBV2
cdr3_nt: TGTGCCAGCAGTGGAAGGCGGGACAGAGAAGCTTTCTTT
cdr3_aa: CASSGRRDREAFF

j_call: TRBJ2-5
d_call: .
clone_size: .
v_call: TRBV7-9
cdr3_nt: TGTGCCAGCAGCTTAGTATCTTGGGCGAAAGAGACCCAGTACTTC
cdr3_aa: CASSLVSWAKETQYF

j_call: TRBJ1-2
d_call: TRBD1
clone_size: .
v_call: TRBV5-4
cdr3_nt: TGTGCCAGCAGCCCGACAGGGTATGGCTACACCTTC
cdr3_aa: CASSPTGYGYTF

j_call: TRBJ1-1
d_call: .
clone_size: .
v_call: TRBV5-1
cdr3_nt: TGCGCCAGCAGCTTGGAAGGGGAAGCTTTCTTT
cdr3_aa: CASSLEGEAFF

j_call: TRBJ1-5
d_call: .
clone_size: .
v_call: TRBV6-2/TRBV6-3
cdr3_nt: TGTGCCAGCAGTTACGCCAGACGGAGCAATCAGCCCCAGCATTTT
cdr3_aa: CASSYARRSNQPQHF

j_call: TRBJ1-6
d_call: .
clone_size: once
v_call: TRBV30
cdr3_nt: TGTGCCTGGACAGGGCTCACGTCGGGTTCACCCCTCCACTTT
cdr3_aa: CAWTGLTSGSPLHF

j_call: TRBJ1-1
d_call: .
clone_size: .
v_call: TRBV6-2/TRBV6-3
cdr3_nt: TGTGCCAGCAGTTACTGGCAGGGAACTGAAGCTTTCTTT
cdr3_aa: CASSYWQGTEAFF

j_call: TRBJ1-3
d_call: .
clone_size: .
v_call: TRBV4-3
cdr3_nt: TGCGCCAGCAGCCAAGCTCAGGTTCAGGCGGACACCATATATTTT
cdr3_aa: CASSQAQVQADTIYF

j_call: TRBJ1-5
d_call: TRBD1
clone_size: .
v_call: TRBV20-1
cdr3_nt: TGCAGTGCTAGTAGCACAGGGGGCAATCAGCCCCAGCATTTT
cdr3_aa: CSASSTGGNQPQHF

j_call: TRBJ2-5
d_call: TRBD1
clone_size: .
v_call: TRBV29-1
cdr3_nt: TGCAGCGTTGAAGATTATACCTACAGGGGGCCACAAGAGACCCAGTACTTC
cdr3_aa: CSVEDYTYRGPQETQYF

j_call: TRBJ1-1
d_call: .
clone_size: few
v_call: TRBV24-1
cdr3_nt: TGTGCCACCAGTGACCATCCGGGAGCGGGCACTGAAGCTTTCTTT
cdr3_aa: CATSDHPGAGTEAFF

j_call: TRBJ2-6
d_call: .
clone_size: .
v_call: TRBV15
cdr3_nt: TGTGCCACCAGCAGAGAAATCTCTGGGGCCAACGTCCTGACTTTC
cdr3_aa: CATSREISGANVLTF

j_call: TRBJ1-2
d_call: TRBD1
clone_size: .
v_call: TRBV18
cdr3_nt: TGTGCCAGCCAGCATGACAGGGGAGAAGGCTACACCTTC
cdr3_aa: CASQHDRGEGYTF

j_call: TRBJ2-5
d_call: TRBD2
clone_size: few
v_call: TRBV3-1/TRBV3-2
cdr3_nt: TGTGCCAGCAGCCTCCCTAGCGGGGGGGGCCAAGAGACCCAGTACTTC
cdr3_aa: CASSLPSGGGQETQYF

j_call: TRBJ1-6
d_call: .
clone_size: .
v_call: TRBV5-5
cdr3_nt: TGTGCCAGCAGCTTGGCAGGGTTCAATTCACCCCTCCACTTT
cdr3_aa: CASSLAGFNSPLHF

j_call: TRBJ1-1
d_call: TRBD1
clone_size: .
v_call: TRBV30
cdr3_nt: TGTGCCTGGAGTGCGTCCCGGGACAGGGCCACTGAAGCTTTCTTT
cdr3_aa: CAWSASRDRATEAFF

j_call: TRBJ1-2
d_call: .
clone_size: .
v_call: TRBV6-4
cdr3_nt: TGTGCCAGCAGTCCGGGGTTCCCCTATGGCTACACCTTC
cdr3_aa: CASSPGFPYGYTF

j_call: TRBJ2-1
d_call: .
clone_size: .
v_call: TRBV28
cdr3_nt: TGTGCCAGCAGTCCAAGAATTGTGCCCATACATTACAATGAGCAGTTCTTC
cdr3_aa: CASSPRIVPIHYNEQFF

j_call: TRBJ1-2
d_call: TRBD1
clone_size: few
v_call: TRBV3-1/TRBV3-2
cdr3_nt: TGTGCCAGCAGCCAAGAAGCGGTCAGGGGGTCCTATGGCTACACCTTC
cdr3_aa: CASSQEAVRGSYGYTF

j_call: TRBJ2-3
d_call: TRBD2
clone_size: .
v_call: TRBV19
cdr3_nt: TGTGCCAGCGGGGGGGGTGCTAGCACAGATACGCAGTATTTT
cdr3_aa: CASGGGASTDTQYF

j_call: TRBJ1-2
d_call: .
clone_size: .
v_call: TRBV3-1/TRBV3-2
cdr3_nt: TGTGCCAGCAGCCAGGACAGATATGGCTACACCTTC
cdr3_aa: CASSQDRYGYTF

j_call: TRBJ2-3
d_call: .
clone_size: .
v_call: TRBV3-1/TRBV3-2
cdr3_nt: TGTGCCAGCAGCCAGAAGGGAGGAACAGATACGCAGTATTTT
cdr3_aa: CASSQKGGTDTQYF

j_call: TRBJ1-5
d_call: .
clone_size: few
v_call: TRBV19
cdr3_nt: TGTGCCAGTAGTGACCATAGGCTGGCCCAGCATTTT
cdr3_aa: CASSDHRLAQHF